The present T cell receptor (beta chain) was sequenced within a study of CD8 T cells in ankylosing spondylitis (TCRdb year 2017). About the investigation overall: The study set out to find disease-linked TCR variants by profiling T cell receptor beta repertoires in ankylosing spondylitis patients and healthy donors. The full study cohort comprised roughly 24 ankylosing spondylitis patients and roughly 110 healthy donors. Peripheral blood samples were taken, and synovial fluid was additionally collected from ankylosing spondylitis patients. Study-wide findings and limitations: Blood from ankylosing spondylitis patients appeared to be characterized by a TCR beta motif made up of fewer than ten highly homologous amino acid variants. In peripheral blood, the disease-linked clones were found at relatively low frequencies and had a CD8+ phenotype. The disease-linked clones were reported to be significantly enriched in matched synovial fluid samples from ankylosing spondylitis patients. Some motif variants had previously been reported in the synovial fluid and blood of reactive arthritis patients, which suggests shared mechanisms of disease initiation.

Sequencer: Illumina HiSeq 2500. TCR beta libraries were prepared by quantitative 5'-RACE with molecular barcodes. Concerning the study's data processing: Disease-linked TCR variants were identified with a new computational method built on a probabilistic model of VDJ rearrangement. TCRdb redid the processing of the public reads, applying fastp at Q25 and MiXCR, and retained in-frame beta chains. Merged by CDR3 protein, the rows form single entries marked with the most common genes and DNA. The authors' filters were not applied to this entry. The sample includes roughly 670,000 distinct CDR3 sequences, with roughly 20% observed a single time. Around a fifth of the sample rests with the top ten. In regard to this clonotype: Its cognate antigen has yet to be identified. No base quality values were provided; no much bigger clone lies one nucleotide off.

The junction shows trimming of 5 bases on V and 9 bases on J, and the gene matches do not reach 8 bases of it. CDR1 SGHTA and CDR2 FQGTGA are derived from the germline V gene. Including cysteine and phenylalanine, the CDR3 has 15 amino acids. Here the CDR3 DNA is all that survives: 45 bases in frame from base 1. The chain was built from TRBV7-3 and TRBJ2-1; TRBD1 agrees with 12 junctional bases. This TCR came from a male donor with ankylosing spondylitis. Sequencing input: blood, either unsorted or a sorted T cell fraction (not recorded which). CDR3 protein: CASSTGTGGFGEQFF. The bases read TGTGCCAGCAGCACCGGGACAGGGGGCTTTGGTGAGCAGTTCTTC.